The present TCR beta chain was sequenced within a study of T cell responses to AZD1222 COVID-19 vaccine. Pooled samples include second doses given at about 4 or 12 weeks. Profiled with immunoSEQ multiplex PCR; TCRdb holds only in-frame clones, not every one. The sample holds some 84,000 clones, 87% seen once. Source: peripheral blood, taken 28 days after the second AZD1222 dose. The TCR comes from an adult who received the AZD1222 COVID-19 vaccine.

CDR3 sequence reads: CASRFDISLNYGYTF. The CDR3 DNA reads as TGCGCCAGCAGGTTTGACATCTCCCTTAACTATGGCTACACCTTC. This chain joins TRBV5-1 and TRBJ1-2; D not certain. The CDR3 consists of 15 residues. Trimming pared 5 bases from V and 1 base from J, leaving 15 bases between. Germline V lookup: CDR1 SGHRS, CDR2 YFSETQ.